A single sample gave rise to the 29 T cell receptor beta chains below, sequenced in a study of T cells in Graves' hyperthyroidism and ophthalmopathy. Researchers took RNA transcripts and amplified the TCR beta CDR3 regions from them. The HTBI primer set served for first-round RT-PCR of the TCR CDR3. MiXCR was run by TCRdb on the multiplex PCR reads, yielding one entry per CDR3 protein. The sample has roughly 740,000 distinct CDR3 sequences, roughly 15% seen once. Sequenced sample: blood. The receptor source for this set is a man between 18 and 29 years old with Graves' hyperthyroidism.

This clonotype was observed a handful of times. The chain is built from TRBV6-2 or TRBV6-3 and TRBJ1-5; tentatively, D is TRBD1 (6 bases). Germline V gene sequence: CDR1 MNHEY, CDR2 SVGEGT. The CDR3 is 15 amino acids. Deletions cut 2 bases from V and 4 bases from J, with 12 bases between. The CDR3 sequence: CASSYTGQRNQPQHF. DNA for the CDR3: TGTGCCAGCAGTTACACCGGACAGAGGAATCAGCCCCAGCATTTT.

This chain uses TRBV4-1 with TRBJ2-1; D is possibly TRBD2 (6 bases). This CDR3 is built from 16 residues. The germline CDR1 and CDR2 sequences are MGHRA and YSYEKL. Trimming stripped 0 bases from V and 4 bases from J, with 13 bases between. CDR3 nucleotides: TGCGCCAGCAGCCAAGATCGGGAGAGGAAGTACAATGAGCAGTTCTTC. Translating gives CASSQDRERKYNEQFF.

There are many counts of this clonotype. The V and J genes are TRBV28 and TRBJ2-7; a possible D gene is TRBD2 (6 bases). Germline assignment: CDR1 MDHEN and CDR2 SYDVKM. V was clipped by 7 bases and J by 3 bases, with 16 bases between them. The CDR3 is 14 residues long. The CDR3, as DNA: TGTGCCAGCACCTCGTCGGGTAGCGGCTACGAGCAGTACTTC. Its protein product is CASTSSGSGYEQYF. Looking up the rest from reference TRBV28 and TRBJ2-7 gives the full variable domain: DVKVTQSSRYLVKRTGEKVFLECVQDMDHENMFWYRQDPGLGLRLIYFSYDVKMKEKGDIPEGYSVSREKKERFSLILESASTNQTSMYLCASTSSGSGYEQYFGPGTRLTVT.

For this clonotype: The conserved closing phenylalanine or tryptophan is absent in this CDR3, likely reflecting a read error. The genes are TRBV27 and TRBJ2-1; weak D call: TRBD2 (6 bases). CDR3 length: 11 residues. Germline V CDR1 and CDR2: MNHEY, SMNVEV (reference sequence). Trimming took 8 bases from V and 7 from J, leaving 9 bases between them. The CDR3 DNA is TGTGCCAGCCACCGGGGGAATGAGCAGTTCTCC. Amino acid sequence: CASHRGNEQFS.

Concerning this clonotype itself: This could be a read error, since a much larger clone is one nucleotide away. This chain joins TRBV11-1 and TRBJ2-2, with 8 bases fitting TRBD2. CDR1 is SGHAT and CDR2 is FQDESV in the germline V gene (reference sequence). V lost 4 bases, J lost 5 bases, and 12 bases stayed unmatched. The length of the CDR3 is 17 residues. CDR3 coding DNA: TGTGCCAGCAGCTGGGGACCAGCGGGAGATCGGACCGGGGAGCTGTTTTTT. It specifies CASSWGPAGDRTGELFF. Together with reference TRBV11-1 and TRBJ2-2, the CDR3 gives the full variable domain: EAEVAQSPRYKITEKSQAVAFWCDPISGHATLYWYRQILGQGPELLVQFQDESVVDDSQLPKDRFSAERLKGVDSTLKIQPAELGDSAMYLCASSWGPAGDRTGELFFGEGSRLTVL.

With respect to this clonotype: It may be a read error: a sequence one base away is much more abundant. The rearrangement links TRBV30 to TRBJ2-3; maybe TRBD2 (5 bases). The germline gives CDR1 GTSNPN, CDR2 SVGIG (reference sequence). CDR3 size: 11 residues. In nucleotides, the CDR3 is TGTGCCTGTGCTAGCACAGATGCGCAGTATTTT. Its protein is CACASTDAQYF.

The chain is built from TRBV19 and TRBJ1-2, with TRBD1 matching 11 bases. The CDR3 runs to 14 residues. Germline V lookup: CDR1 LNHDA, CDR2 SQIVND (reference sequence). With V trimmed by 7 bases and J by 7 bases, 8 bases remained unmatched. The CDR3 sequence: CASNPPGTGGGYTF. DNA for the CDR3: TGTGCCAGTAACCCTCCCGGGACAGGGGGTGGCTACACCTTC.

This clonotype was seen ten or more times. The chain couples TRBV18 to TRBJ1-4; D not certain. In germline, CDR1 is KGHSH, CDR2 LQKENI. Trimming took 2 bases from V and 4 from J, leaving 2 bases between them. The CDR3 spans 12 residues. DNA of the CDR3: TGTGCCAGCTCACCAAATAATGAAAAACTGTTTTTT. Its translation: CASSPNNEKLFF. The full variable domain, with the rest looked up from reference TRBV18 and TRBJ1-4, is NAGVMQNPRHLVRRRGQEARLRCSPMKGHSHVYWYRQLPEEGLKFMVYLQKENIIDESGMPKERFSAEFPKEGPSILRIQQVVRGDSAAYFCASSPNNEKLFFGSGTQLSVL.

J is TRBJ1-1 and V is TRBV9; possible D gene TRBD1, 5 bases. The CDR3 totals 16 residues. The germline V gene encodes CDR1 SGDLS and CDR2 YYNGEE. The V gene lost 4 bases and the J gene lost 5 bases, with 21 bases spanning the gap. The CDR3 region is CASSPGGGTLGTEAFF. The DNA of the CDR3 is TGTGCCAGCAGCCCCGGGGGGGGGACCCTCGGAACTGAAGCTTTCTTT.

This clonotype was seen many times. The rearrangement links TRBV29-1 to TRBJ2-5, with unresolved D. Germline V gives CDR1 SQVTM, CDR2 ANQGSEA. V lost 6 bases to trimming and J lost 1 base, with 15 bases between them. CDR3 size: 14 residues. For the CDR3, the DNA is TGCAGCGTCCCAAGCCCACTCCTCCAAGAGACCCAGTACTTC. The encoded protein is CSVPSPLLQETQYF. Looking up the rest from reference TRBV29-1 and TRBJ2-5 gives the full variable domain: SAVISQKPSRDICQRGTSLTIQCQVDSQVTMMFWYRQQPGQSLTLIATANQGSEATYESGFVIDKFPISRPNLTFSTLTVSNMSPEDSSIYLCSVPSPLLQETQYFGPGTRLLVL.

This clonotype came up many times. V usage is TRBV29-1 and J usage is TRBJ2-5; the match to TRBD1 covers 8 bases. The ends lost 7 bases at V and 5 bases at J; junction bases unmatched: 12. The CDR3 runs to 14 residues. Germline V gene lookup returns CDR1 SQVTM and CDR2 ANQGSEA. The CDR3 region is CSAEGRGRAETQYF. CDR3 nucleotides: TGCAGCGCCGAGGGCAGGGGGCGTGCGGAGACCCAGTACTTC. The complete variable domain, with remaining parts taken from reference TRBV29-1 and TRBJ2-5, reads SAVISQKPSRDICQRGTSLTIQCQVDSQVTMMFWYRQQPGQSLTLIATANQGSEATYESGFVIDKFPISRPNLTFSTLTVSNMSPEDSSIYLCSAEGRGRAETQYFGPGTRLLVL.

This clonotype was counted ten times or more. The chain recombines TRBV12-3 or TRBV12-4 with TRBJ1-2; 8 nucleotides match TRBD1. With V trimmed by 4 bases and J by 4 bases, 8 bases remained unmatched. The CDR3 sequence is 15 residues long. DNA of the CDR3: TGTGCCAGCAGTTCCGACAGGGGTCCACTCTATGGCTACACCTTC. It specifies CASSSDRGPLYGYTF.

The chain links TRBV6-1 to TRBJ2-3; weak D call: TRBD1 (5 bases). Per germline, CDR1 MNHNS and CDR2 SASEGT. This CDR3 is 13 amino acids long. Trimming pared 7 bases from V and 3 bases from J, leaving 11 bases between. The CDR3 DNA sequence: TGTGCCAGCACGAAGACAGTGACAGATACGCAGTATTTT. Its protein product is CASTKTVTDTQYF.

In this sample, this clonotype turned up a few times. The junction shows a germline mismatch at one end, possibly a read error. The CDR3 DNA follows: TGTGCCAGCCCACCGAGTTTTCTAGCCGGGACAGATACGCAGTATTTT. Its protein product is CASPPSFLAGTDTQYF. The chain couples TRBV18 to TRBJ2-3; D may be TRBD2 (5 bases). In germline, CDR1 is KGHSH, CDR2 LQKENI. The CDR3 is 16 amino acids.

This clonotype was recorded many times. The CDR3 sequence: CASQSDLAKNTGELFF. CDR3 in DNA: TGTGCCAGCCAAAGCGATCTAGCGAAGAACACCGGGGAGCTGTTTTTT. The chain couples TRBV2 to TRBJ2-2; TRBD2 might be the D (6 bases). V lost 8 bases, J lost 1 base, and 17 bases lay in between. CDR1 and CDR2 from the germline V gene are SNHLY and FYNNEI. The CDR3 has 16 residues.

Many counts were recorded for this clonotype. The chain links TRBV2 to TRBJ1-1, with 8 bases matching TRBD1. The CDR3 runs to 15 residues. Trimming cost V 1 base and J 10 bases; bases outside gene matches: 11. Per germline, CDR1 SNHLY and CDR2 FYNNEI. CDR3: CASSEEAGGPVGAFF. The CDR3 DNA follows: TGTGCCAGCAGTGAAGAGGCAGGGGGCCCCGTGGGAGCTTTCTTT.

The chain employs TRBV20-1 and TRBJ2-3, with a weak D call TRBD1 (5 bases). V was clipped by 7 bases and J by 1 base, with 12 bases between them. CDR1 and CDR2 from the germline V gene are DFQATT and SNEGSKA (reference sequence). The CDR3 length is 13 residues. CDR3 in DNA: TGCAGTGTTAGGGGCGACCGCACAGATACGCAGTATTTT. Its translation is CSVRGDRTDTQYF.

The CDR3 DNA is TGTGCCAGTAGTATCCGGTACAGCGGCACAGATACGCAGTATTTT. This codes for CASSIRYSGTDTQYF. The chain uses TRBV19 and TRBJ2-3; unclear D gene. The CDR3 extends over 15 amino acids. Deletions cut 3 bases from V and 1 base from J, with 11 bases between. Germline lookup yields CDR1 LNHDA and CDR2 SQIVND (reference sequence).

In regard to this clonotype: Germline and junction disagree at one end, which may indicate a read error. V is TRBV12-3 or TRBV12-4 and J is TRBJ1-1, with 9 nucleotides matching TRBD1. The CDR3 totals 13 residues. In DNA form, the CDR3 reads TGTGTCAGCACCTTGGGACAGGGCACTGAAGCTTTCTTT. It specifies CVSTLGQGTEAFF.

Remarks on this clonotype: A clone one base away is much larger, so this may be a read error. J is TRBJ1-6 and V is TRBV10-3; D unresolved. Germline CDR1 reads ENHRY; CDR2 reads SYGVKD. V was cut by 0 bases and J by 11 bases, with 14 bases left in between. The CDR3 consists of 15 residues. The CDR3 sequence: CAISESNEFLPPLHF. Written as DNA, the CDR3 is TGTGCCATCAGTGAGTCGAATGAGTTCCTTCCACCCCTCCACTTT.

This clonotype has a count of ten or more. V and J are TRBV13 and TRBJ1-1; the D is unclear. Germline values: CDR1 PRHDT, CDR2 FYEKMQ (reference sequence). The germline V and J ends were trimmed by 5 bases and 1 base, with 17 bases remaining between them. The CDR3 has 16 residues. Written as DNA, the CDR3 is TGTGCCAGCAGCAAGAAAGGATGGGGAGGGAACACTGAAGCTTTCTTT. Residues: CASSKKGWGGNTEAFF.

The table lists this clonotype with many counts. The chain carries TRBV6-2 or TRBV6-3 and TRBJ2-1; 8 bases match TRBD2. CDR1 MNHEY and CDR2 SVGEGT come from the germline V gene. This CDR3 region has 17 residues. The trim removed 6 bases at V and 0 bases at J, leaving 10 bases unmatched. This chain's CDR3 is CASSRGGGSRSYNEQFF. CDR3 sequence (DNA): TGTGCCAGCAGCCGGGGCGGGGGGTCCCGCTCCTACAATGAGCAGTTCTTC.

This clonotype was seen many times. The chain is built from TRBV6-1 and TRBJ2-7; 7 bases line up with TRBD2. V dropped 6 bases and J dropped 3; count of bases not matched to a gene: 2. Per germline, CDR1 MNHNS and CDR2 SASEGT. The CDR3 totals 12 residues. As DNA, the CDR3 is TGTGCCAGCAGATCGGGAGGCTACGAGCAGTACTTC. It translates to CASRSGGYEQYF.

The chain combines TRBV29-1 with TRBJ2-3, with D possibly being TRBD1 (6 bases). The CDR3 consists of 15 residues. Germline V gives CDR1 SQVTM, CDR2 ANQGSEA. The V end lost 4 bases, the J end lost 0 bases, and 14 bases lay between the germline ends. As DNA, the CDR3 is TGCAGCGTTGGTTTTATGACAGGAAGCACAGATACGCAGTATTTT. It is translated as CSVGFMTGSTDTQYF.

This clonotype was found many times. The chain recombines TRBV27 with TRBJ2-1; a possible D gene is TRBD2 (5 bases). The germline CDR1 and CDR2 sequences are MNHEY and SMNVEV (reference sequence). V was pared by 6 bases and J by 4 bases, with 10 bases between. This CDR3 spans 13 amino acids. The DNA for the CDR3 is TGTGCCAGCAGGAGGGAGCAGTACAATGAGCAGTTCTTC. Protein: CASRREQYNEQFF.

In this sample, this clonotype turned up many times. The chain recombines TRBV9 with TRBJ2-7; the D is unclear. The CDR3 covers 17 residues. Trimming pared 0 bases from V and 3 bases from J, leaving 19 bases between. The germline gives CDR1 SGDLS, CDR2 YYNGEE. Here the CDR3 DNA reads TGTGCCAGCAGCGTAGGCTCGTCCAGACCTGGGAACTACGAGCAGTACTTC. Its protein is CASSVGSSRPGNYEQYF.

The chain employs TRBV5-1 and TRBJ2-2; D remains ambiguous. Trimming removed 5 bases at V and 0 bases at J, with 17 bases between. In germline, CDR1 is SGHRS, CDR2 YFSETQ. There are 17 residues in the CDR3. The CDR3 DNA reads as TGCGCCAGCAGGCTGAGAACAAGCAGCCCGAACACCGGGGAGCTGTTTTTT. It translates to CASRLRTSSPNTGELFF.

This clonotype was seen repeatedly, ten times or more. The chain combines TRBV2 with TRBJ1-3; D is ambiguous. Trimming took off 5 bases at V and 2 bases at J, with 7 bases between the two ends. Germline-derived CDR1 and CDR2 are SNHLY and FYNNEI. The CDR3 runs 13 residues. CDR3 residues: CASSQKAGNTIYF. The CDR3 DNA reads TGTGCCAGCAGTCAGAAGGCTGGAAACACCATATATTTT.

For the CDR3, the DNA is TGCGCCAGCAGCTTGGCCCCGGGGGCAGATACGCAGTATTTT. Its translation: CASSLAPGADTQYF. The rearrangement uses TRBV5-1 and TRBJ2-3; weak D call: TRBD2 (6 bases). Trimming removed 0 bases from V and 4 bases from J, with 9 bases in between. The CDR3 runs to 14 residues. Germline V gives CDR1 SGHRS, CDR2 YFSETQ.